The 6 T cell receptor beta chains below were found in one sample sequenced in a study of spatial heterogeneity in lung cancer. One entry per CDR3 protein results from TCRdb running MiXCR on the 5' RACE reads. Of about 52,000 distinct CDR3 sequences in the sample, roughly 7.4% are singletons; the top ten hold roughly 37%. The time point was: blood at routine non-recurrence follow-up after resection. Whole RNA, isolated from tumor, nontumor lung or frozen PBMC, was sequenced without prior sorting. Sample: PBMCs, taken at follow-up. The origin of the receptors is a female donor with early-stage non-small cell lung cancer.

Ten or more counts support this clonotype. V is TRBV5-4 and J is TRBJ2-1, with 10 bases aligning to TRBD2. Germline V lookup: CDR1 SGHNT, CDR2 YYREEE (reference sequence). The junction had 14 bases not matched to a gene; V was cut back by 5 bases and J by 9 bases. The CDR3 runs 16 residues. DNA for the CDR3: TGTGCCAGCAGACCCCTTAGCGGGGGGACCTACGCTGAGCAGTTCTTC. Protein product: CASRPLSGGTYAEQFF. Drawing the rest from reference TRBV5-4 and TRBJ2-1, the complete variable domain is ETGVTQSPTHLIKTRGQQVTLRCSSQSGHNTVSWYQQALGQGPQFIFQYYREEENGRGNFPPRFSGLQFPNYSSELNVNALELDDSALYLCASRPLSGGTYAEQFFGPGTRLTVL.

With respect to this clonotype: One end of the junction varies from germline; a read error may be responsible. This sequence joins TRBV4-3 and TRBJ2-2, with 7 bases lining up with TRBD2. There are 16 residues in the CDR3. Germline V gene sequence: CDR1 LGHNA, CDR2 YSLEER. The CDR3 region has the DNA TGCGCCAGCGGCCATAGGACTAGTCAGAGCACCGGGGAGCTGTTTTTT. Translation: CASGHRTSQSTGELFF.

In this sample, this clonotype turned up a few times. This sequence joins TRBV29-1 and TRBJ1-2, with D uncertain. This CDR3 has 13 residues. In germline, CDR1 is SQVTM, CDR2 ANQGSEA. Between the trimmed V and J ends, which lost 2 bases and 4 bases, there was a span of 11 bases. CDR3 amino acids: CSVESPLFYGYTF. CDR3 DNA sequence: TGCAGCGTTGAATCGCCACTTTTCTATGGCTACACCTTC.

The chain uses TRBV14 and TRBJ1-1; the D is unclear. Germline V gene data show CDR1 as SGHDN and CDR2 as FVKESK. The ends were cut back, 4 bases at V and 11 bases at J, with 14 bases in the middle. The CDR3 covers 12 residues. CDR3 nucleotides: TGTGCCAGCAGCCGGTCAGGTCCTGGGGCTTTCTTT. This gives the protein CASSRSGPGAFF.

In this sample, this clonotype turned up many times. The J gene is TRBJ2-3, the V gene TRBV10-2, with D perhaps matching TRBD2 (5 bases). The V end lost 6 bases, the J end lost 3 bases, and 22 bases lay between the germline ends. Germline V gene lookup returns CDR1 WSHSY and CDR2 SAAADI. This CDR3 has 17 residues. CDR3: CASSDTSIPLGTDTQYF. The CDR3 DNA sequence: TGCGCCAGCAGCGACACTAGTATCCCGCTAGGGACAGATACGCAGTATTTT.

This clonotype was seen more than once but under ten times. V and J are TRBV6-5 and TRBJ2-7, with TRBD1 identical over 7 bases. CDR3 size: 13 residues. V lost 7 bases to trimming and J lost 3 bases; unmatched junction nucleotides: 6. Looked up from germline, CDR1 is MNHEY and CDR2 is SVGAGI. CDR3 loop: CASTGTASYEQYF. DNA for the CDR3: TGTGCCAGCACGGGGACAGCAAGCTACGAGCAGTACTTC.